This T cell receptor beta chain stems from a study of identical twins. A universal primer site was incorporated via template switching, and the cDNA contained unique molecular identifiers. TCRdb re-called the 5' RACE reads through MiXCR, storing one row per CDR3 protein. The table records approximately 1.8 million distinct CDR3 sequences, around 29% of them present only once. CDR1 and CDR2 (germline): DFQATT, SNEGSKA (reference sequence). The length of the CDR3 is 19 residues. V gave up 0 bases and J gave up 3 bases, with 24 bases separating them. General study findings and limits: Out-of-frame alpha sequences that twins shared showed excess low generation probability. Invariant populations such as MAIT and iNKT cells could partly muddle zero-insertion analyses. Within beta out-of-frame sequences, the excess sharing observed between twins was weaker.

This clonotype was seen a handful of times. Its antigen is as yet unknown. This chain joins TRBV20-1 and TRBJ2-1; D call uncertain. The receptor's source is a newborn girl in good health. What was sequenced was cord blood. The CDR3 DNA reads as TGCAGTGCTAGAGATCTCCCATCCCCCACCAGACCCATCTACAATGAGCAGTTCTTC. It yields the protein CSARDLPSPTRPIYNEQFF.